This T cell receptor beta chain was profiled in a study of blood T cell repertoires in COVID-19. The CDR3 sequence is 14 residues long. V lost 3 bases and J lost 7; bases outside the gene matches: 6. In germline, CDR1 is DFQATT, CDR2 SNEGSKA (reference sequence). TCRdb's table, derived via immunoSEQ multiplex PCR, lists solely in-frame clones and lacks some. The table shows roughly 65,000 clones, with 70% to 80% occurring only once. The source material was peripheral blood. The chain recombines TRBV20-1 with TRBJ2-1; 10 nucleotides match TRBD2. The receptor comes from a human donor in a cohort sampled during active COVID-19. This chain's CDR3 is CSASQLAGMNEQFF. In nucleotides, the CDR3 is TGCAGTGCTAGTCAACTAGCGGGGATGAATGAGCAGTTCTTC.